What follows is one TCR beta chain and its context. What antigen it recognizes has not been identified. The record has no base qualities; no much larger clone is one base away. These data originate in a study of blood T cell repertoires in COVID-19 (dated by TCRdb to the early 2020s). Broadly, across the study: Collaborator samples came from the United States, Italy and Spain and covered acute and convalescent phases of COVID-19. The material from the prospective study consisted of cDNA or gDNA derived from T cells, B-cell-depleted T cells, or PBMCs. The dataset comprised deeply sampled blood TCRbeta repertoires from subjects exposed to, actively infected with, or recovered from COVID-19. A freely available public database, intended as a resource for researchers studying the immune response to SARS-CoV-2, is where the repertoires were released. Samples came from the ongoing ImmuneRACE study (first 160 participants) plus 1,254 subjects from 6 global collaborators. Nearly every sample came with metadata listing a de-identified subject ID, COVID-19 status, age in years and sex. HLA class I and class II types, where available, came from metadata supplied by the sample provider rather than from assay-based typing.

Samples from volunteer blood donors who had recovered from COVID-19 were contributed by a second Seattle source. Whole blood was collected in K2EDTA tubes by collaborating institutions according to the institutions' own protocols. For TCRbeta analysis, collaborator samples were shipped as frozen whole blood, as isolated PBMCs, or as DNA extracted from either sample type. TCRbeta CDR3 regions were amplified from genomic DNA using the immunoSEQ Assay, a bias-controlled multiplex PCR. The study's own analysis went as follows. The number of nucleated cells in each sample was estimated by amplification of reference gene primers within the assay. To quantify the absolute abundance of each unique TCRbeta CDR3 rearrangement, sequence reads were collapsed and filtered. For each sample, productive Simpson clonality was calculated as the square root of Simpson's diversity index over productive rearrangements. In TCRdb, the immuneACCESS table is reduced to in-frame sequences with V and J assigned. These tables do not hold every clone; where another copy was compared, an unresolved V gene accounts for under half, and the others remain unexplained. Clone size and V and J calls were adopted from that table, with D and trimming inferred from the DNA. The sample table shows approximately 150,000 clones, and approximately 86% are seen once. The ten most abundant clones make up approximately 4.1% of the sample.

Its CDR3 holds 14 amino acids, cysteine through phenylalanine. Only the CDR3 part of the read is kept: 42 bases, read in frame from the first base. V is pruned by 3 bases and J by 4 bases, leaving 4 bases of the junction without a gene match. CDR1 and CDR2, looked up from the germline V gene, are SGHRS and YFSETQ. What the research found in general, with its limitations: Clinical and demographic metadata were provided uncurated, with the amount varying by source and participant.

This chain joins TRBV5-1 to TRBJ2-4, with 7 bases matching TRBD2. The source is a woman in her sixties who had recovered from COVID-19. Sequencing input: peripheral blood. DNA sequence: TGCGCCAGCAGCTCGATCGGGGGGAAAAACATTCAGTACTTC. This gives the protein CASSSIGGKNIQYF.